These T cell receptor beta chains were read from a single sample in a study of cytomegalovirus exposure and HLA in healthy donors. Sequencing used immunoSEQ multiplex PCR; TCRdb keeps in-frame clones, though not all of them. The table includes about 120,000 clones, 60% to 80% detected once. Sequenced input: PBMCs. These receptors all come from a male donor in good health and CMV-seronegative. CDR3s include the opening cysteine and the closing phenylalanine or tryptophan. A D gene is named only where the DNA matches it firmly. Clone size is stated in some rows and not others, as once, few, many or a class when expanded.

j_call v_call d_call clone_size cdr3_nt cdr3_aa
TRBJ2-5 TRBV28 - - TGTGCCAGCAGTGGGAGGCAGGGTCGGCAAGAGGCCCAGTACTTC CASSGRQGRQEAQYF
TRBJ2-7 TRBV18 TRBD2 - TGTGCCAGCTCACCACGAGGGACTAGCGGGGCCTACGAGCAGTACTTC CASSPRGTSGAYEQYF
TRBJ2-2 TRBV4-3 TRBD2 - TGCGCCAGCAGCCAAGATATGCTAGCGGGAGGGGACACCGGGGAGCTGTTTTTT CASSQDMLAGGDTGELFF
TRBJ2-5 TRBV7-2 - - TGTGCCAGCAGGACTGACCATGGTGGTTCAGAGACCCAGTACTTC CASRTDHGGSETQYF
TRBJ2-5 TRBV7-9 - once TGTGCCAGCAGCTTGGGGGGAGAAGAGACCCAGTACTTC CASSLGGEETQYF
TRBJ1-5 TRBV4-2 - - TGTGCCAGCAGCCAAGCCAACAGGGCTAGCAATCAGCCCCAGCATTTT CASSQANRASNQPQHF
TRBJ1-1 TRBV6-5 - - TGTGCCAGCTATCCAGGGTTTCAAGCTTTCTTT CASYPGFQAFF
TRBJ1-1 TRBV2 TRBD1 - TGTGCCAGCAGTGAGGGACAGAGGAACACTGAAGCTTTCTTT CASSEGQRNTEAFF
TRBJ1-1 TRBV7-2 TRBD1 once TGTGCCAGCACCGACAGGGGGAGTGAAGCTTTCTTT CASTDRGSEAFF
TRBJ1-2 TRBV19 TRBD1 - TGTGCCAGTAACCGTCCCGGGACAGGGAACTATGGCTACACCTTC CASNRPGTGNYGYTF